Listed here are 26 T cell receptor beta chains from one sample, sequenced in a study of blood T cell repertoires in COVID-19. TCRdb's table, derived via immunoSEQ multiplex PCR, lists solely in-frame clones and lacks some. The table includes over 55,000 clones, about 82% detected once. What was sequenced was peripheral blood. The receptors stem from a human donor in a cohort sampled during active COVID-19.

V gene TRBV30 combines with J gene TRBJ2-2, with a weak D call TRBD1 (5 bases). This CDR3 has 16 amino acids. Deletions cut 0 bases from V and 4 bases from J, with 15 bases between. Germline CDR1 reads GTSNPN; CDR2 reads SVGIG (reference sequence). The CDR3 loop reads CAWSVQRGWGTGELFF. In DNA form, the CDR3 reads TGTGCCTGGAGTGTTCAAAGGGGTTGGGGCACCGGGGAGCTGTTTTTT.

The V and J genes are TRBV19 and TRBJ1-2; D perhaps matches TRBD1 (6 bases). V shed 8 bases and J shed 8 bases, with 15 bases lying between them. This CDR3 has 12 amino acids. Per germline, CDR1 LNHDA and CDR2 SQIVND (reference sequence). The CDR3 nucleotides are TGTGCCAGTCACATACGTGGGGGCGGCTACACCTTC. It codes for CASHIRGGGYTF. Combining the CDR3 with reference TRBV19 and TRBJ1-2 gives the whole variable domain DGGITQSPKYLFRKEGQNVTLSCEQNLNHDAMYWYRQDPGQGLRLIYYSQIVNDFQKGDIAEGYSVSREKKESFPLTVTSAQKNPTAFYLCASHIRGGGYTFGSGTRLTVV.

The rearrangement links TRBV30 to TRBJ1-3, with no clear D. CDR1 is GTSNPN, CDR2 SVGIG, per germline (reference sequence). The CDR3 runs to 12 residues. The V and J ends lost 3 bases and 2 bases respectively, with 5 bases between them. The CDR3 bases are TGTGCCTGGAGCCGGGCTGGAAACACCATATATTTT. It specifies CAWSRAGNTIYF. Drawing the rest from reference TRBV30 and TRBJ1-3, the complete variable domain is SQTIHQWPATLVQPVGSPLSLECTVEGTSNPNLYWYRQAAGRGLQLLFYSVGIGQISSEVPQNLSASRPQDRQFILSSKKLLLSDSGFYLCAWSRAGNTIYFGEGSWLTVV.

The V gene is TRBV4-1, the J gene TRBJ1-6; possibly TRBD1 for D (6 bases). Between the trimmed V and J ends, which lost 4 bases and 5 bases, there was a span of 21 bases. Germline CDR1 and CDR2: MGHRA and YSYEKL. The CDR3 has 18 residues. In DNA form, the CDR3 reads TGCGCCAGCAGCCCTTTTCCGGGACACGTCAGAAATAATTCACCCCTCCACTTT. Protein product: CASSPFPGHVRNNSPLHF.

The genes are TRBV4-2 and TRBJ2-1, with D perhaps TRBD1 (6 bases). Trimming removed 7 bases at V and 4 bases at J, with 14 bases between. Germline values: CDR1 LGHNA, CDR2 YNFKEQ. The CDR3 contains 14 residues. The CDR3 sequence is CASKLGQTYNEQFF. CDR3 coding DNA: TGTGCCAGCAAGTTAGGACAGACATACAATGAGCAGTTCTTC.

The V and J genes are TRBV6-5 and TRBJ2-3, with TRBD2 identical over 14 bases. The V gene end was trimmed by 7 bases and the J gene end by 11 bases; junction bases not matched to a gene: 8. Looked up from germline, CDR1 is MNHEY and CDR2 is SVGAGI. This CDR3 comprises 14 residues. The DNA for the CDR3 is TGTGCCAGCACCACGACTAGCGGGGGGGAGGGGCAGTATTTT. This translates into CASTTTSGGEGQYF.

The V gene is TRBV9, the J gene TRBJ1-4; unclear D gene. The V gene lost 3 bases and the J gene lost 0 bases, with 12 bases spanning the gap. Germline V gene data show CDR1 as SGDLS and CDR2 as YYNGEE. This CDR3 spans 16 amino acids. CDR3 in amino acids: CASSARLGATNEKLFF. CDR3 DNA: TGTGCCAGCAGCGCCCGCCTCGGGGCAACTAATGAAAAACTGTTTTTT.

The sample holds a few counts of this clone. The chain combines TRBV20-1 with TRBJ2-1; 9 bases agree with TRBD1. The CDR3 has 11 amino acids. Germline trimming cut 1 base from V and 14 bases from J; bases unmatched to any gene: 3. CDR1 and CDR2 (germline): DFQATT, SNEGSKA (reference sequence). CDR3 in DNA: TGCAGTGCTAGAGCCCGGGACAGGGAGTTCTTC. Protein: CSARARDREFF.

V usage is TRBV9 and J usage is TRBJ1-1; 7 bases fit TRBD1. Germline V CDR1 and CDR2: SGDLS, YYNGEE. Germline trimming cut 4 bases from V and 4 bases from J; bases unmatched to any gene: 7. The CDR3 totals 14 residues. CDR3 sequence (DNA): TGTGCCAGCAGCTCAGGGGGTGTCGGCACTGAAGCTTTCTTT. It translates to CASSSGGVGTEAFF.

The CDR3 bases are TGTGCCAGCAGCCCTAGTGGGACTAGCGGGGGCCAACAAGAGACCCAGTACTTC. It yields the protein CASSPSGTSGGQQETQYF. The chain combines TRBV11-3 with TRBJ2-5, with 14 nucleotides matching TRBD2. V lost 5 bases to trimming and J lost 2 bases; unmatched junction nucleotides: 10. Per germline, CDR1 SGHNT and CDR2 YENEEA. This CDR3 spans 18 amino acids.

The sample holds a few counts of this clone. CDR3 coding DNA: TGTGCCACCAGCAGAGTTGTCAGTAATTCACCCCTCCACTTT. It codes for CATSRVVSNSPLHF. This chain links TRBV15 with TRBJ1-6; D is ambiguous. Deletions cut 1 base from V and 6 bases from J, with 7 bases between. This CDR3 is built from 14 residues. Germline V gene data show CDR1 as LNHNV and CDR2 as YYDKDF (reference sequence).

Notes on this clone: Other DNA sequences in this sample translate to the same CDR3. The V call is TRBV30, the J call TRBJ1-5, with 7 bases aligning to TRBD1. After removal of 0 bases from V and 4 bases from J, the junction contained 0 bases not matched to a gene. In germline, CDR1 is GTSNPN, CDR2 SVGIG (reference sequence). The CDR3 totals 13 residues. The CDR3 sequence is CAWSVQGNQPQHF. The CDR3 nucleotides read TGTGCCTGGAGTGTACAGGGGAATCAGCCCCAGCATTTT.

The table lists this clone with many counts. This chain joins TRBV7-9 and TRBJ1-6; a weak D match, TRBD1 (6 bases). V shed 5 bases and J shed 3 bases, with 14 bases lying between them. Germline values: CDR1 SEHNR, CDR2 FQNEAQ (reference sequence). This CDR3 comprises 16 residues. This chain's CDR3 is CASSAPGQIYNSPLHF. The DNA for the CDR3 is TGTGCCAGCAGCGCCCCCGGACAGATCTATAATTCACCCCTCCACTTT. The whole variable domain, filled in from reference TRBV7-9 and TRBJ1-6, reads DTGVSQNPRHKITKRGQNVTFRCDPISEHNRLYWYRQTLGQGPEFLTYFQNEAQLEKSRLLSDRFSAERPKGSFSTLEIQRTEQGDSAMYLCASSAPGQIYNSPLHFGNGTRLTVT.

CDR3 region: CAWSNDGGRQPQHF. The CDR3 DNA follows: TGTGCCTGGAGTAATGATGGGGGCAGGCAGCCCCAGCATTTT. The chain couples TRBV30 to TRBJ1-5; D might be TRBD1 (6 bases). V lost 2 bases to trimming and J lost 7 bases, with 15 bases between them. CDR3 length: 14 amino acids. CDR1 GTSNPN and CDR2 SVGIG come from the germline V gene (reference sequence).

CDR3 nucleotide sequence: TGTGCCAGCAGCTTAAGCGGGGGGGCCAATGAGCAGTTCTTC. This translates into CASSLSGGANEQFF. The chain employs TRBV7-3 and TRBJ2-1, with 9 nucleotides matching TRBD2. CDR1 SGHTA and CDR2 FQGTGA come from the germline V gene. CDR3 length: 14 residues. Germline trimming cut 1 base from V and 6 bases from J; bases unmatched to any gene: 1.

The V call is TRBV10-3, the J call TRBJ2-5; 9 nucleotides line up with TRBD2. V shed 0 bases, J shed 5 bases, and the junction held 4 bases outside the gene matches. The germline CDR1 and CDR2 sequences are ENHRY and SYGVKD. CDR3 length: 15 amino acids. CDR3 residues: CAISESSGGRETQYF. The CDR3 coding sequence is TGTGCCATCAGTGAGTCGAGCGGGGGGCGGGAGACCCAGTACTTC.

This chain links TRBV7-2 with TRBJ2-1; possibly TRBD2 for D (5 bases). CDR3 length equals 14 residues. CDR1 SGHTA and CDR2 FQGNSA come from the germline V gene. V dropped 3 bases and J dropped 7 bases, with 13 bases sitting between them. CDR3 DNA: TGTGCCAGCAGCTTGTCTGGAGGCAAAAATGAGCAGTTCTTC. Amino acids: CASSLSGGKNEQFF.

The chain links TRBV12-3 or TRBV12-4 to TRBJ2-3; TRBD2 matches at 7 bases. The V segment lost 5 bases and the J segment 6 bases; nucleotides outside the gene matches: 2. This CDR3 spans 12 amino acids. DNA for the CDR3: TGTGCCAGCAGTATCGGGAGGGATACGCAGTATTTT. It translates to CASSIGRDTQYF.

The chain recombines TRBV5-5 with TRBJ2-7, with 9 bases identical to TRBD1. Per germline, CDR1 SGHKS and CDR2 YYEKEE (reference sequence). V gave up 4 bases and J gave up 0 bases; unmatched junction bases: 5. This CDR3 is 15 amino acids long. The DNA of the CDR3 is TGTGCCAGCAGCGCGGACAGGGGCTTCTCCTACGAGCAGTACTTC. Protein: CASSADRGFSYEQYF.

The CDR3 loop reads CASSRGTGGVYGYTF. DNA of the CDR3: TGTGCCAGCAGCCGCGGGACAGGGGGCGTTTATGGCTACACCTTC. This chain joins TRBV4-2 and TRBJ1-2, with 12 positions matching TRBD1. CDR3 length: 15 amino acids. With V trimmed by 4 bases and J by 5 bases, 5 bases remained unmatched. Germline V gene data show CDR1 as LGHNA and CDR2 as YNFKEQ.

The chain recombines TRBV7-2 with TRBJ2-5, with D tentatively TRBD1 (5 bases). The CDR3 has 16 residues. CDR1 is SGHTA and CDR2 is FQGNSA in the germline V gene. The V end was cut by 5 bases, the J end by 4 bases, with 20 bases between. For the CDR3, the DNA is TGTGCCAGCAGCCTACCGAGTGGGGCTGGTGGAGAGACCCAGTACTTC. It specifies CASSLPSGAGGETQYF. Full variable domain (outside the CDR3, taken from reference TRBV7-2 and TRBJ2-5): GAGVSQSPSNKVTEKGKDVELRCDPISGHTALYWYRQSLGQGLEFLIYFQGNSAPDKSGLPSDRFSAERTGGSVSTLTIQRTQQEDSAVYLCASSLPSGAGGETQYFGPGTRLLVL.

CDR3 sequence (DNA): TGTGCCAGCAGTCGAGACAGGGGTAAGAGCACTGAAGCTTTCTTT. Protein sequence: CASSRDRGKSTEAFF. V is TRBV6-5 and J is TRBJ1-1; 8 positions agree with TRBD1. This CDR3 comprises 15 residues. CDR1 is MNHEY and CDR2 is SVGAGI in the germline V gene. The V gene end was trimmed by 5 bases and the J gene end by 4 bases; junction bases not matched to a gene: 9.

The chain joins TRBV7-2 to TRBJ2-5; 7 positions agree with TRBD1. CDR1 is SGHTA, CDR2 FQGNSA, per germline. J gave up 1 base and V 3 bases, and 2 bases lay outside the gene matches. The CDR3 is 14 residues long. CDR3 amino acids: CASSLHRGQETQYF. The CDR3 bases are TGTGCCAGCAGCTTGCACAGGGGCCAAGAGACCCAGTACTTC.

This rearrangement joins TRBV24-1 to TRBJ2-7; TRBD1 might be the D (6 bases). V lost 5 bases, J lost 5 bases, and 12 bases lay in between. The CDR3 loop spans 13 amino acids. Germline CDR1 and CDR2: KGHDR and SFDVKD. This chain's CDR3 is CATSGTAVNEQYF. The DNA for the CDR3 is TGTGCCACCAGTGGGACAGCCGTCAACGAGCAGTACTTC.

The genes are TRBV11-3 and TRBJ2-6; 8 positions match TRBD2. Germline values: CDR1 SGHNT, CDR2 YENEEA. After removal of 6 bases from V and 4 bases from J, the junction contained 5 bases not matched to a gene. CDR3 size: 15 residues. The CDR3 here is CASSFGLAGANVLTF. The CDR3 DNA is TGTGCCAGCAGTTTCGGACTAGCCGGGGCCAACGTCCTGACTTTC. The whole variable domain, remainder taken from reference TRBV11-3 and TRBJ2-6, is EAGVVQSPRYKIIEKKQPVAFWCNPISGHNTLYWYLQNLGQGPELLIRYENEEAVDDSQLPKDRFSAERLKGVDSTLKIQPAELGDSAVYLCASSFGLAGANVLTFGAGSRLTVL.

The V call is TRBV2, the J call TRBJ2-1; 11 bases fit TRBD1. The V segment lost 2 bases and the J segment 8 bases; nucleotides outside the gene matches: 5. The CDR3 runs 15 residues. Germline V gives CDR1 SNHLY, CDR2 FYNNEI. This CDR3 reads CASSEPGQGDHEQFF. The CDR3 DNA reads as TGTGCCAGCAGTGAACCGGGACAGGGGGATCATGAGCAGTTCTTC.